A single sample is the source of the 18 T cell receptor beta chains below, sequenced in a study of spatial heterogeneity in lung cancer. The time point: sample taken at primary tumor resection. Whole RNA came from tumor, nontumor lung or frozen PBMC and was sequenced without being sorted. TCRdb fed the 5' RACE reads into MiXCR, producing one record per CDR3 protein. The data hold about 44,000 distinct CDR3 sequences, with 12% to 15% observed a single time. Sequenced here: PBMCs, sampled at surgery. The receptors derive from a male donor with early-stage non-small cell lung cancer.

This clonotype was observed a handful of times. This chain links TRBV12-5 with TRBJ1-3; D not certain. The CDR3 is 16 amino acids. Germline CDR1 is LGHNT and CDR2 is FRNRAP. Trimming took off 7 bases at V and 4 bases at J, with 20 bases between the two ends. In DNA form, the CDR3 reads TGTGCTAGTGCCCGTCTACGAGGGTTAGGAGGAAACACCATATATTTT. Translating it yields CASARLRGLGGNTIYF. Full variable domain (outside the CDR3, taken from reference TRBV12-5 and TRBJ1-3): DARVTQTPRHKVTEMGQEVTMRCQPILGHNTVFWYRQTMMQGLELLAYFRNRAPLDDSGMPKDRFSAEMPDATLATLKIQPSEPRDSAVYFCASARLRGLGGNTIYFGEGSWLTVV.

The rearrangement uses TRBV21-1 and TRBJ1-3. TRBV21-1 is deemed a pseudogene. The CDR3 runs 16 residues. The CDR3: CASSKEGRESPNTIYF. CDR3 nucleotide sequence: TGTGCCAGCAGCAAAGAGGGCCGAGAATCCCCAAACACCATATATTTT.

This clonotype has ten or more counts. The chain links TRBV2 to TRBJ2-7; D unresolved. Germline V CDR1 and CDR2: SNHLY, FYNNEI. This CDR3 has 12 residues. V lost 5 bases and J lost 4, with 9 bases in between. In DNA form, the CDR3 reads TGTGCCAGCAGTTTGGACGGATACGAGCAGTACTTC. Protein product: CASSLDGYEQYF.

The J gene is TRBJ2-7, the V gene TRBV5-1, with 8 bases lining up with TRBD2. The J segment lost 4 bases and the V segment lost 5 bases, leaving 8 bases of the junction unmatched. The CDR3 is 14 amino acids. CDR1 SGHRS and CDR2 YFSETQ come from the germline V gene. The CDR3, as DNA: TGCGCCAGCAGGAGCACCGGGACTAGTTACGAGCAGTACTTC. It yields the protein CASRSTGTSYEQYF.

The chain joins TRBV7-3 to TRBJ2-3, with a weak D call TRBD1 (6 bases). This CDR3 is 14 amino acids long. The V end was cut by 5 bases, the J end by 3 bases, with 12 bases between. Per germline, CDR1 SGHTA and CDR2 FQGTGA. The CDR3 protein is CASSQGQPTDTQYF. The CDR3 bases are TGTGCCAGCAGCCAAGGACAGCCAACAGATACGCAGTATTTT.

Points on this clonotype: A single base separates this from a much larger clone, so it may be a read error. The chain couples TRBV6-6 to TRBJ1-5; a weak D match, TRBD1 (5 bases). Per the germline V gene, CDR1 is MNHNY and CDR2 is SVGAGI (reference sequence). The CDR3 runs 13 residues. Trimming pared 6 bases from V and 4 bases from J, leaving 10 bases between. CDR3 DNA sequence: TGTGCCAGCAGGGCAGGGAAGAATCAGCCCCAGCATTTT. Protein product: CASRAGKNQPQHF.

The chain uses TRBV20-1 and TRBJ2-7, with 8 positions matching TRBD2. The V segment lost 3 bases and the J segment 6 bases; nucleotides outside the gene matches: 16. The CDR3 has 16 residues. In germline, CDR1 is DFQATT, CDR2 SNEGSKA (reference sequence). CDR3 nucleotides: TGCAGTGCTAGTCCAGGACTAGCTGGAGATTCAGGCGAGCAGTACTTC. Translated: CSASPGLAGDSGEQYF.

The sample holds many counts of this clonotype. This sequence joins TRBV4-1 and TRBJ2-5; 7 bases align to TRBD2. The CDR3 runs 14 residues. The ends lost 4 bases at V and 4 bases at J; junction bases unmatched: 6. Germline CDR1 reads MGHRA; CDR2 reads YSYEKL. For the CDR3, the DNA is TGCGCCAGCAGCCCCTCCGGCGGGGGAGAGACCCAGTACTTC. It codes for CASSPSGGGETQYF.

Ten or more counts support this clonotype. This chain uses TRBV7-9 with TRBJ2-5, with D hard to call. This CDR3 comprises 14 residues. V shed 0 bases and J shed 5 bases, with 10 bases lying between them. CDR1 and CDR2 from the germline V gene are SEHNR and FQNEAQ (reference sequence). The CDR3 DNA reads TGTGCCAGCAGCTTAGCGCAAAGGGTTGAGACCCAGTACTTC. Protein product: CASSLAQRVETQYF.

This clonotype has a handful of counts. The chain recombines TRBV5-1 with TRBJ1-1; D is undetermined. CDR1 SGHRS and CDR2 YFSETQ come from the germline V gene. Trimming took 4 bases from V and 4 from J, leaving 14 bases between them. This CDR3 region has 14 residues. The CDR3 sequence is CASSPTRGTTEAFF. The CDR3 DNA follows: TGCGCCAGCAGCCCGACTCGGGGTACCACTGAAGCTTTCTTT.

This sequence joins TRBV20-1 and TRBJ2-7; 7 bases fit TRBD1. This CDR3 has 16 residues. Germline V lookup: CDR1 DFQATT, CDR2 SNEGSKA (reference sequence). Losses at the gene ends were 0 bases for V and 3 bases for J; bases not matched to a gene: 11. CDR3 in amino acids: CSARDLSKRQGYEQYF. The CDR3 coding sequence is TGCAGTGCTAGAGATTTAAGCAAGAGACAGGGCTACGAGCAGTACTTC.

The chain links TRBV6-1 to TRBJ2-7; D might be TRBD1 (6 bases). The ends were cut back, 1 base at V and 3 bases at J, with 13 bases in the middle. CDR1 is MNHNS and CDR2 is SASEGT in the germline V gene. This CDR3 is built from 15 residues. CDR3 region: CASSEVGALRYEQYF. The CDR3 nucleotides are TGTGCCAGCAGTGAAGTGGGGGCGCTTCGCTACGAGCAGTACTTC.

This clonotype occurred a few times. This chain joins TRBV7-2 and TRBJ2-1; D remains unclear. In germline, CDR1 is SGHTA, CDR2 FQGNSA. The CDR3 spans 14 residues. Between the trimmed V and J ends, which lost 1 base and 5 bases, there was a span of 9 bases. CDR3 in DNA: TGTGCCAGCAGCTTAGGCCTAGGAAACAATGAGCAGTTCTTC. This sequence encodes CASSLGLGNNEQFF.

The chain joins TRBV12-3 or TRBV12-4 to TRBJ2-3, with D unclear. The CDR3 sequence is 15 residues long. Trimming cost V 5 bases and J 0 bases, with 12 bases left between them. CDR3 DNA: TGTGCCAGCAGTCCTGTAGGCGGAAGCACAGATACGCAGTATTTT. It yields the protein CASSPVGGSTDTQYF.

The gene calls are TRBV6-5 and TRBJ2-7; 8 bases are a match to TRBD2. With 2 bases clipped from V and 2 bases from J, the junction kept 5 bases outside the gene matches. This CDR3 is 15 amino acids long. Per the germline V gene, CDR1 is MNHEY and CDR2 is SVGAGI. The CDR3 loop reads CASSYQGLVPYEQYF. Here the CDR3 DNA reads TGTGCCAGCAGTTACCAGGGACTAGTCCCCTACGAGCAGTACTTC.

The chain combines TRBV5-4 with TRBJ1-1; no reliable D call. Trimming shortened V by 3 bases and J by 3 bases, and 9 bases separated the two germline ends. The CDR3 has 13 residues. Germline V gene sequence: CDR1 SGHNT, CDR2 YYREEE (reference sequence). The CDR3 DNA reads TGTGCCAGCAGCTCAACGACCCACACTGAAGCTTTCTTT. It codes for CASSSTTHTEAFF.

In its sample, this clonotype was seen many times. V usage is TRBV7-9 and J usage is TRBJ2-2; weak D call: TRBD2 (5 bases). Germline V gene lookup returns CDR1 SEHNR and CDR2 FQNEAQ (reference sequence). This CDR3 is built from 15 residues. The V and J ends lost 2 bases and 4 bases respectively, with 11 bases between them. The CDR3 sequence is CASSLRIGGTGELFF. CDR3 bases: TGTGCCAGCAGCTTACGGATTGGAGGCACCGGGGAGCTGTTTTTT. Supplemented by reference TRBV7-9 and TRBJ2-2, the full variable domain reads DTGVSQNPRHKITKRGQNVTFRCDPISEHNRLYWYRQTLGQGPEFLTYFQNEAQLEKSRLLSDRFSAERPKGSFSTLEIQRTEQGDSAMYLCASSLRIGGTGELFFGEGSRLTVL.

This clonotype was seen repeatedly, ten times or more. The chain carries TRBV28 and TRBJ1-4; D not certain. Germline V gene sequence: CDR1 MDHEN, CDR2 SYDVKM. The CDR3 extends over 13 amino acids. V was shortened by 2 bases and J by 10 bases, with 11 bases between the two germline ends. CDR3 in amino acids: CASSLPAGAKLFF. The CDR3 DNA reads as TGTGCCAGCAGTTTACCCGCGGGTGCAAAACTGTTTTTT.